The clone carrying this T cell receptor (beta chain) was counted between two and nine times. Attached unique molecular identifiers marked individual cDNA molecules. TCRdb re-analysed the 5' RACE reads in MiXCR, keeping a single row per CDR3 protein. The sample shows about 89,000 distinct CDR3 sequences, about 15% of them seen only once. Germline V gene sequence: CDR1 KGHSH, CDR2 LQKENI. Trimming stripped 5 bases from V and 1 base from J, with 14 bases between. CDR3 size: 15 residues. The data were taken from a study of early T cells in non-severe SARS-CoV-2 infection. Study details: Bulk RNA taken from unsorted whole blood was sequenced, leaving chains unpaired.

The receptor was isolated from an adult who was a healthcare worker with PCR-confirmed SARS-CoV-2 infection or an uninfected control (not recorded which). The genes are TRBV18 and TRBJ1-1; a weak D match, TRBD1 (5 bases). The sample here was whole blood, taken at baseline. CDR3 region: CASSAGITGNTEAFF. The CDR3 coding sequence is TGTGCCAGCTCAGCGGGTATTACAGGGAACACTGAAGCTTTCTTT. Full variable domain (missing parts from reference TRBV18 and TRBJ1-1): NAGVMQNPRHLVRRRGQEARLRCSPMKGHSHVYWYRQLPEEGLKFMVYLQKENIIDESGMPKERFSAEFPKEGPSILRIQQVVRGDSAAYFCASSAGITGNTEAFFGQGTRLTVV.